These 22 T cell receptor beta chains were all obtained from the same sample, sequenced in a study of shared clonotypes between healthy human individuals. Generated by immunoSEQ multiplex PCR, the TCRdb table keeps only in-frame clones and is missing some. The sample has roughly 660,000 clones; about 90% are singletons. Sequencing used memory CD8+ T cells from PBMCs. Subset given: CD45RO+ cells pooled with CCR7-negative TemRA cells. The receptor source for this set is a man in his late teens or twenties in good health. Some clones in this sample may be carry-over from other donors' samples.

This clone was recorded a few times. This rearrangement joins TRBV7-8 to TRBJ2-5; D ambiguous. The CDR3 length is 15 residues. Germline CDR1 reads SGHVS; CDR2 reads FQNEAQ. V dropped 2 bases and J dropped 5 bases, with 15 bases sitting between them. The CDR3 nucleotides read TGTGCCAGCAGCTTATTTATTCACCTCGGGGAGACCCAGTACTTC. Its protein product is CASSLFIHLGETQYF.

A note on this clone: Possible read error: a much larger clone is one base away. Additional DNA sequences in this sample encode the identical CDR3. V and J are TRBV6-5 and TRBJ2-7; D is unclear. The germline V gene encodes CDR1 MNHEY and CDR2 SVGAGI. V was cut by 4 bases and J by 2 bases, with 3 bases left in between. The CDR3 extends over 11 amino acids. CDR3 residues: CASSSPYEQYF. The CDR3 bases are TGTGCCAGCAGTTCCCCCTACGAGCAGTACTTC.

The V gene is TRBV11-1, the J gene TRBJ1-3; D uncertain. Trimming took 6 bases from V and 4 from J, leaving 13 bases between them. CDR3 length: 14 residues. The germline CDR1 and CDR2 sequences are SGHAT and FQDESV (reference sequence). Written as DNA, the CDR3 is TGTGCCAGCAGTGGAGGTGGCCTGGGAAACACCATATATTTT. As protein: CASSGGGLGNTIYF.

This chain connects TRBV7-8 to TRBJ1-2; TRBD1 matches 7 bases. CDR1 is SGHVS and CDR2 is FQNEAQ in the germline V gene. There are 15 residues in the CDR3. Trimming cost V 1 base and J 0 bases; bases outside gene matches: 2. The CDR3 DNA follows: TGTGCCAGCAGCTTAGGGCAGGGGGCTAACTATGGCTACACCTTC. As protein: CASSLGQGANYGYTF.

The CDR3 nucleotides are TGTGCCAGCAGCTTGACCCGACTAGCGGACACCTACAATGAGCAGTTCTTC. Protein sequence: CASSLTRLADTYNEQFF. The chain has TRBV11-2 and TRBJ2-1; 9 bases match TRBD2. CDR1 is SGHAT and CDR2 is FQNNGV in the germline V gene. The CDR3 is made up of 17 amino acids. J was trimmed by 2 bases and V by 3 bases; bases with no gene match: 8.

V usage is TRBV6-1 and J usage is TRBJ2-4, with TRBD1 matching over 9 bases. There are 16 residues in the CDR3. Germline loops: CDR1 MNHNS, CDR2 SASEGT. The junction had 7 bases not matched to a gene; V was cut back by 3 bases and J by 4 bases. The CDR3 nucleotides read TGTGCCAGCAGTGACCCCTCCGGACAGGGGAAAAACATTCAGTACTTC. Residues: CASSDPSGQGKNIQYF.

As regards this clone: Different DNA sequences within this sample yield the same CDR3. The chain employs TRBV4-1 and TRBJ2-7, with a weak D call TRBD2 (5 bases). Germline V CDR1 and CDR2: MGHRA, YSYEKL. Trimming pared 6 bases from V and 5 bases from J, leaving 20 bases between. The CDR3 contains 15 residues. The CDR3 is CASSLVGVAPDEQYF. CDR3 bases: TGCGCCAGCAGTTTGGTGGGAGTAGCGCCCGACGAGCAGTACTTC.

The chain combines TRBV27 with TRBJ1-1; tentatively, D is TRBD1 (6 bases). Between the trimmed V and J ends, which lost 2 bases and 5 bases, there was a span of 15 bases. The CDR3 runs 15 residues. Germline CDR1 reads MNHEY; CDR2 reads SMNVEV (reference sequence). CDR3 region: CASSLGAGVWTEAFF. CDR3 sequence (DNA): TGTGCCAGCAGTTTAGGTGCAGGGGTTTGGACTGAAGCTTTCTTT.

This clone has only one observation. The gene calls are TRBV28 and TRBJ2-7; 9 nucleotides agree with TRBD1. The V and J ends lost 6 bases and 6 bases, in that order; junction bases with no gene match: 9. The CDR3 covers 14 residues. Germline CDR1 is MDHEN and CDR2 is SYDVKM. The DNA for the CDR3 is TGTGCCAGCAGCCTACCCGGGACAGGGATCGAGCAGTACTTC. This sequence encodes CASSLPGTGIEQYF.

Regarding this clone: An end of the junction does not agree with germline; a read error may underlie this. The chain links TRBV13 to TRBJ2-1, with D unclear. CDR1 and CDR2 from the germline V gene are PRHDT and FYEKMQ (reference sequence). The CDR3 runs to 13 residues. This CDR3 reads CASSLGRPSSFLF. The CDR3 DNA follows: TGTGCCAGCAGCTTAGGTCGGCCCTCTTCTTTCCTCTTC.

As regards this clone: A junction boundary mismatches the germline segment, possibly from a read error. The chain is built from TRBV7-9 and TRBJ1-5; a weak D match, TRBD1 (6 bases). The CDR3 contains 16 residues. Germline V gene data show CDR1 as SEHNR and CDR2 as FQNEAQ (reference sequence). The CDR3 DNA is TGCGCCAGCAGCCCCTCACAGGGAAGCAGCAATCAGCCCCAGCATTTT. It is translated as CASSPSQGSSNQPQHF.

This chain joins TRBV11-1 and TRBJ1-1; D is unclear. The CDR3 contains 15 residues. The ends were cut back, 3 bases at V and 1 base at J, with 12 bases in the middle. In germline, CDR1 is SGHAT, CDR2 FQDESV (reference sequence). The CDR3 spells CASSFAVLGNTEAFF. The CDR3 DNA reads as TGTGCCAGCAGCTTTGCAGTTTTGGGGAACACTGAAGCTTTCTTT. The whole variable domain, remainder taken from reference TRBV11-1 and TRBJ1-1, is EAEVAQSPRYKITEKSQAVAFWCDPISGHATLYWYRQILGQGPELLVQFQDESVVDDSQLPKDRFSAERLKGVDSTLKIQPAELGDSAMYLCASSFAVLGNTEAFFGQGTRLTVV.

The V call is TRBV5-1, the J call TRBJ1-2, with TRBD1 matching over 7 bases. V lost 0 bases and J lost 3; bases outside the gene matches: 8. The CDR3 spans 16 residues. CDR1 is SGHRS, CDR2 YFSETQ, per germline. CDR3: CASSLESRGLDYGYTF. The CDR3 DNA is TGCGCCAGCAGCTTGGAGTCGAGGGGGCTGGACTATGGCTACACCTTC.

Here the CDR3 reads CASSLGIGGWGSEQYF. In nucleotides, the CDR3 is TGTGCCAGCAGCCTTGGCATTGGGGGCTGGGGTTCCGAGCAGTACTTC. The rearrangement links TRBV5-8 to TRBJ2-7; weak D call: TRBD1 (6 bases). The CDR3 spans 16 residues. Germline CDR1 reads SGHTS; CDR2 reads YDEGEE. V was clipped by 4 bases and J by 6 bases, with 23 bases between them.

The V gene is TRBV4-1, the J gene TRBJ2-2, with no clear D. V was pared by 0 bases and J by 3 bases, with 8 bases between. The CDR3 is 15 amino acids. Germline CDR1 is MGHRA and CDR2 is YSYEKL. The CDR3 DNA reads TGCGCCAGCAGCCAAGATTTGAGCCACACCGGGGAGCTGTTTTTT. This translates into CASSQDLSHTGELFF.

The CDR3 loop reads CASSLSSPGFYGYTF. Written as DNA, the CDR3 is TGTGCCAGCAGCTTATCCAGTCCAGGATTCTATGGCTACACCTTC. This chain uses TRBV7-9 with TRBJ1-2; no clear D. Germline V gives CDR1 SEHNR, CDR2 FQNEAQ (reference sequence). The CDR3 spans 15 residues. The germline V and J ends were trimmed by 2 bases and 4 bases, with 14 bases remaining between them.

The rearrangement uses TRBV9 and TRBJ2-3, with D possibly called TRBD1 or TRBD2 (6 bases each). The germline V and J ends were trimmed by 2 bases and 3 bases, with 16 bases remaining between them. Looked up from germline, CDR1 is SGDLS and CDR2 is YYNGEE. This CDR3 spans 16 amino acids. Written as DNA, the CDR3 is TGTGCCAGCAGCGTGGAGGGAGGAGGGGGGACAGATACGCAGTATTTT. It specifies CASSVEGGGGTDTQYF.

The gene calls are TRBV7-9 and TRBJ1-1; no firm D call. The CDR3 is 13 amino acids. The V and J ends lost 8 bases and 0 bases respectively, with 10 bases between them. Germline V lookup: CDR1 SEHNR, CDR2 FQNEAQ (reference sequence). CDR3 bases: TGTGCCAGCGCTAAAGGGATGAACACTGAAGCTTTCTTT. This gives the protein CASAKGMNTEAFF.

J is TRBJ2-3 and V is TRBV18; 11 nucleotides align to TRBD1. CDR1 is KGHSH, CDR2 LQKENI, per germline. CDR3 length equals 17 residues. J gave up 2 bases and V 5 bases, and 9 bases lay outside the gene matches. The CDR3 sequence is CASSRPGTGGNTDTQYF. The CDR3 DNA reads as TGTGCCAGCTCAAGACCCGGGACAGGGGGTAACACAGATACGCAGTATTTT.

In this sample, this clone turned up once. Its ends do not fully match the called genes, so a read error is possible. This chain connects TRBV29-1 to TRBJ1-3; D remains unclear. CDR1 SQVTM and CDR2 ANQGSEA come from the germline V gene. The CDR3 is made up of 12 amino acids. CDR3 residues: CSVVGSGNAIYF. The CDR3 DNA is TGCAGCGTTGTAGGGTCTGGAAACGCCATATATTTT.

The V gene is TRBV4-2, the J gene TRBJ2-4; 9 positions match TRBD1. The V segment lost 5 bases and the J segment 8 bases; nucleotides outside the gene matches: 10. CDR3 size: 15 residues. Germline CDR1 is LGHNA and CDR2 is YNFKEQ. CDR3 DNA sequence: TGTGCCAGCAGCGACACAGGGGGCGCGAGGGACATTCAGTACTTC. Its translation: CASSDTGGARDIQYF.

The chain carries TRBV15 and TRBJ2-7; TRBD1 is a possible D gene (6 bases). Trimming took 5 bases from V and 2 from J, leaving 25 bases between them. Germline V gene lookup returns CDR1 LNHNV and CDR2 YYDKDF (reference sequence). The CDR3 is made up of 18 amino acids. The CDR3 loop is CATSRRILNSDRPYEQYF. CDR3 sequence (DNA): TGTGCCACCAGCCGAAGAATCCTAAACTCGGACAGACCCTACGAGCAGTACTTC.